Listed here are 8 T cell receptor beta chains from one sample, sequenced in a study of OX40 agonist ivuxolimab in advanced cancers. TCRdb's copy holds only in-frame clones and misses some; the assay was immunoSEQ multiplex PCR. In the table there are approximately 60,000 clones, roughly 82% of which are singletons. Sequenced here: CD4+ or CD8+ T cells sorted from blood, sampled in a trial of the OX40 agonist ivuxolimab. The source is an adult with an advanced solid tumor such as melanoma, head and neck, liver or kidney cancer.

V is TRBV6-5 and J is TRBJ2-7, with D possibly being TRBD1 (6 bases). CDR1 and CDR2 from the germline V gene are MNHEY and SVGAGI. The CDR3 sequence is 14 residues long. The V and J ends lost 5 bases and 3 bases respectively, with 14 bases between them. CDR3 sequence: CASSPGTSNYEQYF. The DNA of the CDR3 is TGTGCCAGCAGTCCCGGGACATCCAACTACGAGCAGTACTTC.

J is TRBJ2-3 and V is TRBV9; TRBD2 agrees at 11 bases. Germline V gives CDR1 SGDLS, CDR2 YYNGEE. The CDR3 runs 18 residues. The V gene end was trimmed by 3 bases and the J gene end by 4 bases; junction bases not matched to a gene: 13. As DNA, the CDR3 is TGTGCCAGCAGCGCCCCCTTAATTAGCGGGAGGGCCGCAGATACGCAGTATTTT. It specifies CASSAPLISGRAADTQYF.

The chain carries TRBV9 and TRBJ2-6, with TRBD1 as a possible D gene (5 bases). CDR1 and CDR2 from the germline V gene are SGDLS and YYNGEE. This CDR3 contains 18 residues. V was trimmed by 4 bases and J by 0 bases, leaving 17 bases between them. The CDR3 reads CASSTRQRVSSGANVLTF. The CDR3 DNA is TGTGCCAGCAGCACTCGACAGCGTGTAAGCTCTGGGGCCAACGTCCTGACTTTC. Complete variable domain (other parts from reference TRBV9 and TRBJ2-6): DSGVTQTPKHLITATGQRVTLRCSPRSGDLSVYWYQQSLDQGLQFLIQYYNGEERAKGNILERFSAQQFPDLHSELNLSSLELGDSALYFCASSTRQRVSSGANVLTFGAGSRLTVL.

V gene TRBV5-4 combines with J gene TRBJ2-2; 8 positions match TRBD1. This CDR3 contains 13 residues. From germline, CDR1 is SGHNT and CDR2 YYREEE (reference sequence). V gave up 3 bases and J gave up 10 bases; unmatched junction bases: 5. The CDR3 DNA reads as TGTGCCAGCAGCTCGACAGGGGCTGAGGAGCTGTTTTTT. Its protein is CASSSTGAEELFF.

V is TRBV2 and J is TRBJ1-3; D unclear. CDR3 length equals 19 residues. Germline V gene lookup returns CDR1 SNHLY and CDR2 FYNNEI. The V gene lost 6 bases and the J gene lost 0 bases, with 24 bases spanning the gap. CDR3 DNA sequence: TGTGCCAGCAGCGCCTTTGAGGGCTTGAGGGCTCTCTCTGGAAACACCATATATTTT. Translation: CASSAFEGLRALSGNTIYF. Complete variable domain (other parts from reference TRBV2 and TRBJ1-3): EPEVTQTPSHQVTQMGQEVILRCVPISNHLYFYWYRQILGQKVEFLVSFYNNEISEKSEIFDDQFSVERPDGSNFTLKIRSTKLEDSAMYFCASSAFEGLRALSGNTIYFGEGSWLTVV.

This clone was seen only a few times. This chain uses TRBV5-6 with TRBJ1-2, with 9 bases lining up with TRBD1. There are 13 residues in the CDR3. After removal of 1 base from V and 7 bases from J, the junction contained 2 bases not matched to a gene. Germline assignment: CDR1 SGHDT and CDR2 YYEEEE. The CDR3 nucleotides are TGTGCCAGCAGCTTGAACAGGGGGCTTGGCTACACCTTC. As protein: CASSLNRGLGYTF. Complete variable domain (other parts from reference TRBV5-6 and TRBJ1-2): DAGVTQSPTHLIKTRGQQVTLRCSPKSGHDTVSWYQQALGQGPQFIFQYYEEEERQRGNFPDRFSGHQFPNYSSELNVNALLLGDSALYLCASSLNRGLGYTFGSGTRLTVV.

The rearrangement uses TRBV6-6 and TRBJ2-3; 7 bases are shared with TRBD2. The ends lost 6 bases at V and 6 bases at J; junction bases unmatched: 15. The CDR3 runs 16 residues. Per germline, CDR1 MNHNY and CDR2 SVGAGI (reference sequence). DNA for the CDR3: TGTGCCAGCAGCCACAACGGAGCGGGAAGAGGTGATACGCAGTATTTT. Protein product: CASSHNGAGRGDTQYF.

This clone was recorded once. The gene calls are TRBV19 and TRBJ1-6, with 8 positions matching TRBD1. CDR1 and CDR2 (germline): LNHDA, SQIVND (reference sequence). The trim removed 3 bases at V and 8 bases at J, leaving 6 bases unmatched. The CDR3 contains 15 residues. CDR3 nucleotide sequence: TGTGCCAGTAGTATGGACAGGGCCGGGGATTCACCCCTCCACTTT. Translating it yields CASSMDRAGDSPLHF.